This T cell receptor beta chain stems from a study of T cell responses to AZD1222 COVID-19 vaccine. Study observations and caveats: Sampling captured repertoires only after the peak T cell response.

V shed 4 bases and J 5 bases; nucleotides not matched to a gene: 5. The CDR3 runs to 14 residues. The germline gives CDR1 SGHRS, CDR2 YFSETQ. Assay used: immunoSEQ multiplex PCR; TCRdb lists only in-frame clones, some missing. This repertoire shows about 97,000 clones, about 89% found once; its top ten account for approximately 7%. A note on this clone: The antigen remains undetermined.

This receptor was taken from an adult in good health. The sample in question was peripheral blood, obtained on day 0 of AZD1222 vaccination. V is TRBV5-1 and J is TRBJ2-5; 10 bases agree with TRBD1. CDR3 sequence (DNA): TGCGCCAGCAGCCCGGGACAGGGGAGGGAGACCCAGTACTTC. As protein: CASSPGQGRETQYF.